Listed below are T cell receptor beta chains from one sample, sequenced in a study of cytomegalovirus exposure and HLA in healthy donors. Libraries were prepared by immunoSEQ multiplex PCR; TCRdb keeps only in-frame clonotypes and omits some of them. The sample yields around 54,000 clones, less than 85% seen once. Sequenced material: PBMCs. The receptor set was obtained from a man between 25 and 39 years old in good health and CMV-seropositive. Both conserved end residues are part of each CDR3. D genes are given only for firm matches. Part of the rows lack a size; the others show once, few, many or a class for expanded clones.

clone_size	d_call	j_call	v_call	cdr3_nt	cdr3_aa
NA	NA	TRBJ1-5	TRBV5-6	TGTGCCAGCAGCTTGGGGACAGCGAGCAATCAGCCCCAGCATTTT	CASSLGTASNQPQHF
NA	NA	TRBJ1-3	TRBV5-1	TGCGCCAGCACGCAGGGCTCTGGAAACACCATATATTTT	CASTQGSGNTIYF
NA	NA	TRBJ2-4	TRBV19	TGTGCCAGTAGTATCCCAGGGTGGGACATTCAGTACTTC	CASSIPGWDIQYF
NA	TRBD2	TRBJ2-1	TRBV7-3	TGTGCCAGCAGCCCTGGGACTAGCGGTCCCCTTGAGCAGTTCTTC	CASSPGTSGPLEQFF
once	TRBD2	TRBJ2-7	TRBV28	TGTGCCAGCAGTTTACCCCCAGGACTAGTAAGGTTAGGAGAGCAGTACTTC	CASSLPPGLVRLGEQYF
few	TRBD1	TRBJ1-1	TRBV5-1	TGCGCCAGCAGACGGACAGGCGCTTCGAACACTGAAGCTTTCTTT	CASRRTGASNTEAFF
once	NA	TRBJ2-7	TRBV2	TGTGCCAGCCAGGGTTACGAGCAGTACTTC	CASQGYEQYF
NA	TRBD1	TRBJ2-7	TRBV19	TGTGCCAGTACCTACGGGACAGGGGACTACGAGCAGTACTTC	CASTYGTGDYEQYF
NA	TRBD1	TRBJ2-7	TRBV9	TGTGCCAGCAGCGACTCCCCGGACAGGGCACTAGGATACGAGCAGTACTTC	CASSDSPDRALGYEQYF
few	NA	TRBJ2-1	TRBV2	TGTGCCAGCTGGGAGCAGGGGTTTGGGGATGAGCAGTTCTTC	CASWEQGFGDEQFF
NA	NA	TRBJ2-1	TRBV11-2	TGTGCCAGCAGCTTAGGGGGCGGTGAGCAGTTCTTC	CASSLGGGEQFF
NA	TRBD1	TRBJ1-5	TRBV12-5	TGTGCTAGTGGCCCATCCGACAGGGCCAATCAGCCCCAGCATTTT	CASGPSDRANQPQHF
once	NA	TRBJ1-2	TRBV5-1	TGCGCCAGCAGCTTGCTCCCCGGAGACTATGGCTACACCTTC	CASSLLPGDYGYTF
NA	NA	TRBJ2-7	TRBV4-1	TGCGCCAGCAGCCGGTCTCAAGCCGTGAGGAGCTCCTACGAGCAGTACTTC	CASSRSQAVRSSYEQYF
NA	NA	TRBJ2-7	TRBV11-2	TGTGCCAGCAGCTTAGAAGCCAGGGTGCAATACGAGCAGTACTTC	CASSLEARVQYEQYF
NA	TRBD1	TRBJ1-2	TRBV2	TGTGCCAGCAGCGACAGGGGAGGCGATGGCTACACCTTC	CASSDRGGDGYTF
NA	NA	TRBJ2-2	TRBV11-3	TGTGCCAGCAGCCCCTCACAGGGTAACACCGGGGAGCTGTTTTTT	CASSPSQGNTGELFF
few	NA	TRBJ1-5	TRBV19	TGTGCCAGTAGTATGGAGTTAACAGGGTATCAGCCCCAGCATTTT	CASSMELTGYQPQHF
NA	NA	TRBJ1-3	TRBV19	TGTGCCAGTAACAGGGCCGCGTCTGGAAACACCATATATTTT	CASNRAASGNTIYF
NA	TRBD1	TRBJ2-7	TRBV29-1	TGCAGCGTTGGGGACAGCTCCTACGAGCAGTACTTC	CSVGDSSYEQYF
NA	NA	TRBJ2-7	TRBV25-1	TGTGCCAGCAGTGAACTAGGCTACGAGCAGTACTTC	CASSELGYEQYF
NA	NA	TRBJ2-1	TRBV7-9	TGTGCCAGCAGCCCCCCCCGCGGAGCTTCTGTAGCGTCCAATGAGCAGTTCTTC	CASSPPRGASVASNEQFF
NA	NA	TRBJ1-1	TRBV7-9	TGTGCCAGCAGCTTAGAGGGGGGGCTCACTGAAGCTTTCTTT	CASSLEGGLTEAFF
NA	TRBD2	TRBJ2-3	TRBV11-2	TGTGCCAGCATCTCCTTAGCGGGGTACACAGATACGCAGTATTTT	CASISLAGYTDTQYF
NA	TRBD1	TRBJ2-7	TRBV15	TGTGCCACCAGCGAGTTCGACAGGGGGGGATACGAGCAGTACTTC	CATSEFDRGGYEQYF
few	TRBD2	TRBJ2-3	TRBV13	TGTGCCAGCAGCATACCCCTAGGCGGGGGGGCCGGAGATACGCAGTATTTT	CASSIPLGGGAGDTQYF
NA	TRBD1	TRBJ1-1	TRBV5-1	TGCGCCAGCAGTCACGGACAGGGAAAAACTGAAGCTTTCTTT	CASSHGQGKTEAFF
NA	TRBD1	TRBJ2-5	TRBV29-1	TGCAGCGCAGGGGGCTACCAAGAGACCCAGTACTTC	CSAGGYQETQYF
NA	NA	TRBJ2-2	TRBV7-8	TGTGCCAGCAGCTTAGGACAGCCCAACACCGGGGAGCTGTTTTTT	CASSLGQPNTGELFF
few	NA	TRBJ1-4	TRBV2	TGTGCCAGCAAAGGGGTCTCTGAAAAACTGTTTTTT	CASKGVSEKLFF
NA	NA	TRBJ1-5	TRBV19	TGTGCCAGTAGAAACGTCCGACAGGCTAGCAATCAGCCCCAGCATTTT	CASRNVRQASNQPQHF
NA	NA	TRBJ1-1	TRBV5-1	TGCGCCAGGCCCGAAGGGGTTTTGAACACTGAAGCTTTCTTT	CARPEGVLNTEAFF
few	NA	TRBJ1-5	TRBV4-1	TGCGCCAGCAGCCCAGTAATCGATCAGCCCCAGCATTTT	CASSPVIDQPQHF
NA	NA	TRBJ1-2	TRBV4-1	TGCGCCAGCAGCCAAGATAGGACCAGGGCTGGCTACACCTTC	CASSQDRTRAGYTF
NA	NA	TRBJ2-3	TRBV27	TGTGCCAGCAGCTTATTTCTTCGCGGGGGCGTCACAGATACGCAGTATTTT	CASSLFLRGGVTDTQYF
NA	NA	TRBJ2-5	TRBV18	TGTGCCAGCTCACCACGGGCAGAGACCCAGTACTTC	CASSPRAETQYF
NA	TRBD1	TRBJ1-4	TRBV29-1	TGCAGCGTTCACGCAGGGGGACAGGTTGGTGAAAAACTGTTTTTT	CSVHAGGQVGEKLFF
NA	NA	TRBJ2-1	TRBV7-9	TGTGCCAGCAGCGGCGGGTACAATGAGCAGTTCTTC	CASSGGYNEQFF
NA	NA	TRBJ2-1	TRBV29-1	TGCAGCGTCGATGGGACTCACGAGTATGAGCAGTTCTTC	CSVDGTHEYEQFF
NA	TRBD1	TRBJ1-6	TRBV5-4	TGTGCCAGCAGGCTACAGGGGGCCGGTAATTCACCCCTCCACTTT	CASRLQGAGNSPLHF
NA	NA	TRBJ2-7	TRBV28	TGTGCCAGCAGTTTCCCCGGACAGTCCTACGAGCAGTACTTC	CASSFPGQSYEQYF
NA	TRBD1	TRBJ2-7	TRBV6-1	TGTGCCAGCAGTGGGACAGGGACCTCCTACGAGCAGTACTTC	CASSGTGTSYEQYF
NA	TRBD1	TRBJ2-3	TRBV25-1	TGTGCCACCGGTCGGGCAGGGGGAGATACGCAGTATTTT	CATGRAGGDTQYF
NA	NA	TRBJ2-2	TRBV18	TGTGCCAGCTCAGGGACTCCGAACACCGGGGAGCTGTTTTTT	CASSGTPNTGELFF
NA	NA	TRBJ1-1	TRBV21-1	TGTGCCAGCAGCAAACGAGCCAGGGAGGGGAAAAACACTGAAGCTTTCTTT	CASSKRAREGKNTEAFF
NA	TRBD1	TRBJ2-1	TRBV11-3	TGTGCCAGCAGTTTGGACAGGGGGCTAGGTGAGCAGTTCTTC	CASSLDRGLGEQFF
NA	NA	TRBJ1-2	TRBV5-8	TGTGCCAGCAGCTTGGAGCTGGGGAGACCCTATGGCTACACCTTC	CASSLELGRPYGYTF
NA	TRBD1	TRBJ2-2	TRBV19	TGTGCGAGTAGACAGGGATTCACCGGGGAGCTGTTTTTT	CASRQGFTGELFF
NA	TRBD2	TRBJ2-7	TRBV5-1	TGCGCCAGCAGCTACTCCGGGGGGGCACACGAGCAGTACTTC	CASSYSGGAHEQYF
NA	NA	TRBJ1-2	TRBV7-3	TGTGCCAGCAGCAAAAGACAGGCGGGGGTTGGCTACACCTTC	CASSKRQAGVGYTF
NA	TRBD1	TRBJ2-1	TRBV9	TGTGCCAGCAGCCCCAGAGAACGGACAGGGGGCCCCACTTCGCAGTTCTTC	CASSPRERTGGPTSQFF
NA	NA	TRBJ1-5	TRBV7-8	TGTGCCAGCAGCTTGTCGCAGGGGTTTGGCAATCAGCCCCAGCATTTT	CASSLSQGFGNQPQHF
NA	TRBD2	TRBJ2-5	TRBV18	TGTGCCAGCTCACCGGGACTAGCGGGGGAAGAGACCCAGTACTTC	CASSPGLAGEETQYF
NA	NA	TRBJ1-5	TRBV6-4	TGTGCCAGCAGTGACTGTCAGGGCGTCGATAGCAATCAGCCCCAGCATTTT	CASSDCQGVDSNQPQHF
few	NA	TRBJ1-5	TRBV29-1	TGCAGCGTTGAAGTAGACTCTAATCAGCCCCAGCATTTT	CSVEVDSNQPQHF
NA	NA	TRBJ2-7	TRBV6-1	TGTGCCAGCAGTACCGGACACTACGAGCAGTACTTC	CASSTGHYEQYF
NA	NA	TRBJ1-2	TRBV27	TGTGCCAGCAGCCCCGGCTATGGCTACACCTTC	CASSPGYGYTF
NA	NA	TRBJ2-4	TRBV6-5	TGTGCCAGCAGTTACGCTCTCAGGGAAAACATTCAGTACTTC	CASSYALRENIQYF
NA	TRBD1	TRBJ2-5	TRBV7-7	TGTGCCAGCAGCAACTCGACAGGGTTCCAAGAGACCCAGTACTTC	CASSNSTGFQETQYF